This record concerns one T cell receptor beta chain sequence. No antigen is known for it. It was with 60 Vbeta and 13 Jbeta primers that the PCR ran. Measured with immunoSEQ multiplex PCR; TCRdb has only the in-frame clones, and not every one. The repertoire includes about 120,000 clones, around two thirds of them detected once, and about 8% sits in the top ten. The data were taken from a study of cytomegalovirus exposure and HLA in healthy donors. Study observations and caveats: Links to common viral pathogens appeared, in a later analysis, for several of the most significant clusters. The only immune exposure information that was available was CMV serostatus. One cluster of highly shared sequence variants probably arose as a sequencing artifact. Confirmation was obtained in vitro that a few CMV-associated chains are specific for CMV antigens.

The CDR3 has 13 amino acids. Germline V gene sequence: CDR1 SGHTA, CDR2 FQGTGA. V lost 3 bases and J 7 bases, leaving 9 bases between the germline ends. The chain carries TRBV7-3 and TRBJ2-2; unclear D gene. Sequenced material: PBMCs. The clonotype was recovered from a woman in her thirties or forties in good health and CMV-seropositive. In DNA form, the CDR3 reads TGTGCCAGCAGCTTTTTAATCGGCGGGGAGCTGTTTTTT. This codes for CASSFLIGGELFF.